This T cell receptor beta chain is drawn from a study of cytomegalovirus exposure and HLA in healthy donors. Findings and limits, study-wide: Investigators reported about 160 TCR beta chains as tied to cytomegalovirus. Donor immune exposure was known only as CMV serostatus.

The PCR employed 60 Vbeta primers together with 13 Jbeta primers. Generated by immunoSEQ multiplex PCR, the TCRdb table keeps only in-frame clones and is missing some. The repertoire holds around 120,000 clones, with 65% to 80% as singletons. Per germline, CDR1 LNHDA and CDR2 SQIVND (reference sequence). V gave up 6 bases and J gave up 7 bases, with 16 bases separating them. The CDR3 is 15 residues long. A word on this clone: What it binds is not known.

The chain uses TRBV19 and TRBJ1-6; TRBD1 is a possible D gene (6 bases). The clonotype was recovered from a woman in her thirties or forties in good health and CMV-seropositive. The sequenced sample consisted of PBMCs. The CDR3 here is CASSPFSRGNSPLHF. Written as DNA, the CDR3 is TGTGCCAGTAGCCCATTCTCCAGGGGAAATTCACCCCTCCACTTT.